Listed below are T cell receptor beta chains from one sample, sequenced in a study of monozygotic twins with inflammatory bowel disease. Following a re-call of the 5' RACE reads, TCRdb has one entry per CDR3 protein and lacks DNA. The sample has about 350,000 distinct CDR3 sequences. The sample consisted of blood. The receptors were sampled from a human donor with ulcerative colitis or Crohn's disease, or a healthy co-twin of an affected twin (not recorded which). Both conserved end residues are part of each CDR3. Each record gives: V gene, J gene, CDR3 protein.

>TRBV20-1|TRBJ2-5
CSVPPGAQETQYF
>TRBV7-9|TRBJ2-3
CASSPGKTGSTDTQYF
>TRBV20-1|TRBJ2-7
CGGHGSYEQYF
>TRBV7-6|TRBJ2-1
CASSSDQSSYNEQFF
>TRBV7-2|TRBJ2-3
CASVSGGTRATNTQYF
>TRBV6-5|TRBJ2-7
CASRRQGPYEQYF
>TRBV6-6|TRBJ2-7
CASQGRGRYEQYF
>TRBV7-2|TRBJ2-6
CASTRNRGSGGANVLTF
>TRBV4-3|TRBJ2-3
CASSQGGGRLNTDTQYF
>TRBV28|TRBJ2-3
CASSAHYTQYF
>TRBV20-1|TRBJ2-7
CSARAPHEQYF
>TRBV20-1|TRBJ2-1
CSARDRGVYNEQFF
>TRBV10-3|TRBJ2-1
CAISQEAAYNEQFF
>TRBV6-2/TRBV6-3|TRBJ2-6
CASSYPTGANVLTF
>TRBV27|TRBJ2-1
CASSLSFPYNEQFF
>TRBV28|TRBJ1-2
CATREGHYGYTF